Listed below are T cell receptor beta chains from one sample, sequenced in a study of neurological immune-mediated disorders. One entry per CDR3 protein results from TCRdb running MiXCR on the 5' RACE reads. The sample comprises 70,000 or so distinct CDR3 sequences, 3% to 4% of which are singletons, and roughly 5% rests with the top ten. The sequenced material came from PBMCs. The origin of the receptors is a woman aged 50 to 65 with multiple sclerosis. Both conserved end residues are part of each CDR3. The D gene is left open where the match is weak. Sizes are listed as how often the clone was seen (once, few, many) or a class if it is expanded.

>TRBV20-1|TRBJ1-4|many|-
CSATTPIDEKLFF
TGCAGTGCCACCACTCCGATAGATGAAAAACTGTTTTTT
>TRBV12-3/TRBV12-4|TRBJ2-7|many|TRBD2
CASSSLAGLAYEQYF
TGTGCCAGCAGTTCCCTAGCGGGATTAGCCTACGAGCAGTACTTC
>TRBV11-2|TRBJ1-2|many|-
CASSLEQGRGGYTF
TGTGCCAGCAGCTTAGAACAGGGACGAGGTGGCTACACCTTC
>TRBV28|TRBJ1-6|many|TRBD1
CASGELGQGNSPLHF
TGTGCCAGCGGGGAACTGGGACAGGGGAATTCACCCCTCCACTTT
>TRBV7-2|TRBJ2-2|many|-
CASSPPQGRSTGELFF
TGTGCCAGCAGCCCCCCCCAGGGACGGAGCACCGGGGAGCTGTTTTTT
>TRBV20-1|TRBJ1-6|many|TRBD1
CSASVQGDSPLHF
TGCAGTGCTAGTGTGCAGGGGGACTCACCCCTCCACTTT
>TRBV20-1|TRBJ2-3|many|-
CSETGNRLSTDTQYF
TGCAGCGAGACGGGGAACAGATTGAGTACAGATACGCAGTATTTT
>TRBV10-3|TRBJ2-2|many|-
CAIGGRLKYTGELFF
TGTGCCATCGGAGGGAGGCTAAAGTATACCGGGGAGCTGTTTTTT
>TRBV6-2/TRBV6-3|TRBJ2-6|many|-
CASGRSGANVLTF
TGTGCCAGCGGGCGATCTGGGGCCAACGTCCTGACTTTC
>TRBV10-2|TRBJ1-3|few|-
CASSRGAVTSGNTIYF
TGCGCCAGCTCGAGAGGGGCGGTAACCTCTGGAAACACCATATATTTT
>TRBV4-3|TRBJ1-4|many|-
CASSQDHRVSNEKLFF
TGCGCCAGCAGCCAAGATCATCGGGTATCTAATGAAAAACTGTTTTTT
>TRBV28|TRBJ2-5|many|TRBD2
CASSEGLVLATQYF
TGTGCCAGCAGTGAGGGACTAGTCTTGGCGACCCAGTACTTC
>TRBV7-2|TRBJ1-1|many|-
CASSLSGGEAFF
TGTGCCAGCAGCTTATCGGGGGGTGAAGCTTTCTTT
>TRBV4-1|TRBJ2-3|many|TRBD1
CASSQDSNRGSSDTQYF
TGCGCCAGCAGCCAAGATTCGAACAGGGGGAGTTCAGATACGCAGTATTTT
>TRBV29-1|TRBJ2-5|many|TRBD1
CSVEGQGIGETQYF
TGCAGCGTTGAGGGACAGGGTATAGGCGAGACCCAGTACTTC
>TRBV5-1|TRBJ2-3|many|-
CASSSPGADTQYF
TGCGCCAGCAGCTCCCCGGGGGCAGATACGCAGTATTTT
>TRBV4-2|TRBJ2-5|many|-
CASSQEGGFETQYF
TGTGCCAGCAGCCAAGAAGGGGGATTTGAGACCCAGTACTTC
>TRBV18|TRBJ1-1|many|-
CASSPFEGRGAFF
TGTGCCAGCTCACCCTTTGAGGGAAGGGGAGCTTTCTTT
>TRBV20-1|TRBJ2-3|many|TRBD1
CSARARGLYFVDTQYF
TGCAGTGCTAGAGCCAGGGGGCTTTATTTTGTCGATACGCAGTATTTT
>TRBV4-3|TRBJ2-1|many|TRBD2
CASSQDLFRGGGEQFF
TGCGCCAGCAGCCAAGACCTCTTTCGGGGGGGCGGTGAGCAGTTCTTC
>TRBV3-1|TRBJ2-1|many|-
CASSQDRLSNNEQFF
TGTGCCAGCAGCCAAGATCGTCTATCGAACAATGAGCAGTTCTTC
>TRBV10-1|TRBJ1-5|few|-
CASSGTYSNKTQNF
TGCGCCAGCAGCGGGACATATAGCAATAAGACCCAGAATTTT